Included here is one T cell receptor beta chain sequence, with context. No antigen is known for it. V dropped 4 bases and J dropped 2; count of bases not matched to a gene: 11. CDR1 SGDLS and CDR2 YYNGEE come from the germline V gene. This CDR3 has 16 residues. The sample is drawn from a study of cytomegalovirus exposure and HLA in healthy donors. Researchers ran the PCR with 60 Vbeta and 13 Jbeta primers. The data were produced by immunoSEQ multiplex PCR, yet TCRdb's version contains in-frame clones alone and is incomplete. The sample's table shows about 130,000 clones. Study results and caveats: Researchers had no immune exposure information except CMV serostatus available.

The clonotype originates from a man between 18 and 35 years old in good health and CMV-seronegative. The material sequenced was PBMCs. This chain joins TRBV9 and TRBJ2-7; 8 positions match TRBD1. CDR3 sequence (DNA): TGTGCCAGCAGCCCCCACCGGACAGGGTGGACCTACGAGCAGTACTTC. Translated: CASSPHRTGWTYEQYF.